What follows are 32 T cell receptor beta chains derived from one specimen sequenced in a study of T cell responses to AZD1222 COVID-19 vaccine. Sequenced by immunoSEQ multiplex PCR; TCRdb stores in-frame clones only, minus some. The sample shows 85,000 to 130,000 clones, around nine tenths of them seen only once. The sample in question was peripheral blood, obtained on day 0 of AZD1222 vaccination. These receptors were taken from an adult in good health.

CDR3 bases: TGTGCCAGCAGTAAACTAGACACCGGGGAGCTGTTTTTT. Amino acids: CASSKLDTGELFF. The V gene is TRBV27, the J gene TRBJ2-2; possible D gene TRBD2, 5 bases. V was cut by 5 bases and J by 3 bases, with 7 bases left in between. From germline, CDR1 is MNHEY and CDR2 SMNVEV (reference sequence). This CDR3 has 13 residues.

This chain links TRBV7-3 with TRBJ2-7, with D maybe TRBD1 (5 bases). Deletions cut 2 bases from V and 4 bases from J, with 12 bases between. This CDR3 comprises 14 residues. Germline CDR1 SGHTA, CDR2 FQGTGA. In nucleotides, the CDR3 is TGTGCCAGCAGCTTACTTGGGGCGTCATACGAGCAGTACTTC. This encodes CASSLLGASYEQYF.

This clone was seen more than once but under ten times. CDR3 residues: CASSTTSGGAETGELFF. The CDR3 bases are TGTGCCAGTAGTACAACTAGCGGGGGGGCCGAAACCGGGGAGCTGTTTTTT. The chain is built from TRBV19 and TRBJ2-2, with 13 bases lining up with TRBD2. There are 17 residues in the CDR3. The V segment lost 4 bases and the J segment 5 bases; nucleotides outside the gene matches: 7. Germline V gene sequence: CDR1 LNHDA, CDR2 SQIVND (reference sequence). The whole variable domain, remainder taken from reference TRBV19 and TRBJ2-2, is DGGITQSPKYLFRKEGQNVTLSCEQNLNHDAMYWYRQDPGQGLRLIYYSQIVNDFQKGDIAEGYSVSREKKESFPLTVTSAQKNPTAFYLCASSTTSGGAETGELFFGEGSRLTVL.

This chain connects TRBV4-2 to TRBJ1-2, with a weak D call TRBD1 (5 bases). Trimming removed 0 bases at V and 0 bases at J, with 11 bases between. The length of the CDR3 is 16 residues. Germline loops: CDR1 LGHNA, CDR2 YNFKEQ. The CDR3 DNA is TGTGCCAGCAGCCAAGAACCAGGGCCCACTAACTATGGCTACACCTTC. Translating gives CASSQEPGPTNYGYTF.

The chain carries TRBV19 and TRBJ2-3, with D tentatively TRBD2 (5 bases). The CDR3 loop spans 16 amino acids. Trimming shortened V by 3 bases and J by 0 bases, and 13 bases separated the two germline ends. CDR1 is LNHDA, CDR2 SQIVND, per germline (reference sequence). CDR3 loop: CASSILGGTSTDTQYF. As DNA, the CDR3 is TGTGCCAGTAGTATTCTCGGAGGTACTAGCACAGATACGCAGTATTTT. The full variable domain, in which reference TRBV19 and TRBJ2-3 provide the parts outside the CDR3, is DGGITQSPKYLFRKEGQNVTLSCEQNLNHDAMYWYRQDPGQGLRLIYYSQIVNDFQKGDIAEGYSVSREKKESFPLTVTSAQKNPTAFYLCASSILGGTSTDTQYFGPGTRLTVL.

The V and J genes are TRBV18 and TRBJ2-7, with 7 bases matching TRBD1. Unmatched junction bases numbered 3, after V lost 2 bases and J lost 2 bases. The CDR3 totals 14 residues. CDR1 is KGHSH and CDR2 is LQKENI in the germline V gene. The CDR3 region is CASSPRTGTYEQYF. The CDR3, as DNA: TGTGCCAGCTCACCAAGGACAGGCACCTACGAGCAGTACTTC.

The chain uses TRBV6-5 and TRBJ1-3; TRBD1 is a possible D gene (5 bases). The ends were cut back, 7 bases at V and 2 bases at J, with 15 bases in the middle. The CDR3 runs 15 residues. Germline-derived CDR1 and CDR2 are MNHEY and SVGAGI. CDR3: CASTSRVFAGNTIYF. In DNA, the CDR3 is TGTGCCAGCACGAGCAGGGTATTTGCTGGAAACACCATATATTTT.

The chain combines TRBV6-2 or TRBV6-3 with TRBJ1-2; no firm D call. CDR1 and CDR2 (germline): MNHEY, SVGEGT. Trimming took 5 bases from V and 3 from J, leaving 7 bases between them. This CDR3 region has 12 residues. The CDR3 protein is CASSRSDYGYTF. CDR3 coding DNA: TGTGCCAGCAGTCGGAGTGACTATGGCTACACCTTC.

This clone has a single count. The chain is built from TRBV11-3 and TRBJ2-7, with TRBD1 identical over 10 bases. CDR3 length equals 15 residues. After removal of 5 bases from V and 4 bases from J, the junction contained 8 bases not matched to a gene. Germline lookup yields CDR1 SGHNT and CDR2 YENEEA. The CDR3 bases are TGTGCCAGCAGCATCTCCGGGACAGGGGTTTACGAGCAGTACTTC. It codes for CASSISGTGVYEQYF. Based on the CDR3 plus reference TRBV11-3 and TRBJ2-7, the full variable domain is EAGVVQSPRYKIIEKKQPVAFWCNPISGHNTLYWYLQNLGQGPELLIRYENEEAVDDSQLPKDRFSAERLKGVDSTLKIQPAELGDSAVYLCASSISGTGVYEQYFGPGTRLTVT.

This chain links TRBV28 with TRBJ1-6; 7 bases are shared with TRBD1. Looked up from germline, CDR1 is MDHEN and CDR2 is SYDVKM. The CDR3 is made up of 17 amino acids. V lost 5 bases to trimming and J lost 4 bases; unmatched junction nucleotides: 11. The CDR3 DNA is TGTGCCAGCAGTCCTCCGGGACAGAGGAATTATAATTCACCCCTCCACTTT. Encoded protein: CASSPPGQRNYNSPLHF.

V usage is TRBV29-1 and J usage is TRBJ1-4; D is ambiguous. The CDR3 has 14 residues. Trimming removed 5 bases from V and 3 bases from J, with 13 bases in between. Germline CDR1 is SQVTM and CDR2 is ANQGSEA. CDR3 in amino acids: CSVLVRGSNEKLFF. The CDR3, as DNA: TGCAGCGTTTTGGTCCGGGGTTCTAATGAAAAACTGTTTTTT.

The chain is built from TRBV11-2 and TRBJ2-5; TRBD2 is a possible D gene (6 bases). CDR1 is SGHAT and CDR2 is FQNNGV in the germline V gene. This CDR3 has 14 residues. Trimming shortened V by 5 bases and J by 2 bases, and 12 bases separated the two germline ends. The chain's CDR3 is CASSPGTSQETQYF. The CDR3 nucleotides are TGTGCCAGCAGCCCCGGGACTTCTCAAGAGACCCAGTACTTC.

This chain connects TRBV9 to TRBJ2-3; a weak D match, TRBD2 (6 bases). The CDR3 runs 15 residues. CDR1 and CDR2 from the germline V gene are SGDLS and YYNGEE. V lost 3 bases to trimming and J lost 2 bases, with 13 bases between them. CDR3 DNA: TGTGCCAGCAGCGATAGCGGACTCCCCACAGATACGCAGTATTTT. Translated: CASSDSGLPTDTQYF.

This chain links TRBV18 with TRBJ2-1, with 11 bases aligning to TRBD2. This CDR3 is built from 18 residues. V lost 2 bases, J lost 1 base, and 7 bases stayed unmatched. Germline V lookup: CDR1 KGHSH, CDR2 LQKENI. The CDR3 loop reads CASSPMLPSGGSYNEQFF. The CDR3 DNA reads as TGTGCCAGCTCACCAATGCTGCCTAGCGGGGGGTCCTACAATGAGCAGTTCTTC.

The V call is TRBV5-4, the J call TRBJ2-3; 8 bases fit TRBD2. The V gene end was trimmed by 2 bases and the J gene end by 6 bases; junction bases not matched to a gene: 11. CDR1 SGHNT and CDR2 YYREEE come from the germline V gene (reference sequence). The CDR3 length is 16 residues. CDR3 loop: CASSFGGGPARDTQYF. The CDR3 DNA reads TGTGCCAGCAGCTTCGGCGGGGGGCCCGCACGGGATACGCAGTATTTT. Supplemented by reference TRBV5-4 and TRBJ2-3, the full variable domain reads ETGVTQSPTHLIKTRGQQVTLRCSSQSGHNTVSWYQQALGQGPQFIFQYYREEENGRGNFPPRFSGLQFPNYSSELNVNALELDDSALYLCASSFGGGPARDTQYFGPGTRLTVL.

This sequence joins TRBV19 and TRBJ1-5; D remains ambiguous. Germline values: CDR1 LNHDA, CDR2 SQIVND (reference sequence). Trimming stripped 6 bases from V and 1 base from J, with 13 bases between. This CDR3 is 15 amino acids long. DNA of the CDR3: TGTGCCAGTAGCCCCCCCCGGGCAAGCAATCAGCCCCAGCATTTT. Translated: CASSPPRASNQPQHF.

The chain links TRBV9 to TRBJ1-6, with D possibly TRBD1 on 6 matching bases. Trimming cost V 3 bases and J 2 bases, with 6 bases left between them. The CDR3 totals 14 residues. The germline V gene encodes CDR1 SGDLS and CDR2 YYNGEE. The CDR3 protein is CASSGQAYNSPLHF. The CDR3 nucleotides read TGTGCCAGCAGCGGACAGGCCTATAATTCACCCCTCCACTTT.

The chain uses TRBV2 and TRBJ1-4; D unresolved. Trimming stripped 6 bases from V and 2 bases from J, with 10 bases between. The CDR3 sequence is 14 residues long. The V gene's germline CDR1 is SNHLY and CDR2 FYNNEI. In DNA, the CDR3 is TGTGCCAGCAGAAGGACGTATACTAATGAAAAACTGTTTTTT. It is translated as CASRRTYTNEKLFF.

The chain uses TRBV21-1 and TRBJ1-1. TRBV21-1 is a known pseudogene. The length of the CDR3 is 16 residues. Written as DNA, the CDR3 is TGTGCCAGCAGCAAACCGGTCCCGGAGGTAAACACTGAAGCTTTCTTT. It codes for CASSKPVPEVNTEAFF.

The chain employs TRBV14 and TRBJ1-1; maybe TRBD1 (5 bases). This CDR3 spans 14 amino acids. In germline, CDR1 is SGHDN, CDR2 FVKESK. V lost 0 bases and J 5 bases, leaving 10 bases between the germline ends. The DNA of the CDR3 is TGTGCCAGCAGCCAAGATTGGGGCGGGACTGAAGCTTTCTTT. Translating it yields CASSQDWGGTEAFF.

The rearrangement links TRBV6-5 to TRBJ1-1, with D perhaps TRBD1 (6 bases). The CDR3 runs 15 residues. Germline V lookup: CDR1 MNHEY, CDR2 SVGAGI. V was shortened by 6 bases and J by 6 bases, with 20 bases between the two germline ends. This CDR3 reads CASRPITQGLAEAFF. The CDR3 DNA sequence: TGTGCCAGCAGACCTATTACACAGGGTTTGGCTGAAGCTTTCTTT.

V gene TRBV3-1 (or the pseudogene TRBV3-2) combines with J gene TRBJ2-7; 9 bases fit TRBD2. CDR3 length: 14 amino acids. In germline, CDR1 is LGHDT, CDR2 YNNKEL (reference sequence). With 4 bases clipped from V and 7 bases from J, the junction kept 8 bases outside the gene matches. The CDR3 sequence is CASSPAAGGIEQYF. CDR3 bases: TGTGCCAGCAGCCCCGCCGCGGGGGGGATAGAGCAGTACTTC.

The gene calls are TRBV7-8 and TRBJ2-3, with TRBD2 matching over 11 bases. Germline V CDR1 and CDR2: SGHVS, FQNEAQ. J was trimmed by 5 bases and V by 5 bases; bases with no gene match: 9. The CDR3 has 16 residues. The CDR3 sequence is CASSTIAGGRRDTQYF. DNA for the CDR3: TGTGCCAGCAGCACGATAGCGGGGGGGCGGCGAGATACGCAGTATTTT.

The V and J genes are TRBV23-1 and TRBJ1-3; 8 bases align to TRBD1. TRBV23-1 is flagged as an ORF with uncertain function. This CDR3 has 18 amino acids. V was clipped by 1 base and J by 3 bases; unmatched bases: 11. CDR3 DNA sequence: TGCGCCAGCAGTCAATTTCCCCCGGACAGGGACCTTGGAAACACCATATATTTT. The encoded protein is CASSQFPPDRDLGNTIYF.

The rearrangement uses TRBV7-2 and TRBJ2-2; D is unresolved. The V end lost 0 bases, the J end lost 5 bases, and 4 bases lay between the germline ends. CDR1 SGHTA and CDR2 FQGNSA come from the germline V gene. The CDR3 runs 13 residues. In DNA, the CDR3 is TGTGCCAGCAGCTTAGCGAGAACCGGGGAGCTGTTTTTT. Residues: CASSLARTGELFF.

This clone was recorded a few times. This rearrangement joins TRBV5-1 to TRBJ1-1; no reliable D call. V was cut by 5 bases and J by 6 bases, with 11 bases left in between. Looked up from germline, CDR1 is SGHRS and CDR2 is YFSETQ. CDR3 length: 12 residues. CDR3 sequence (DNA): TGCGCCAGCAGTTCCGGTGGGGCTGAAGCTTTCTTT. Its translation: CASSSGGAEAFF.

The V and J genes are TRBV5-6 and TRBJ2-1; 7 bases are shared with TRBD1. This CDR3 is built from 16 residues. CDR1 is SGHDT, CDR2 YYEEEE, per germline. With V trimmed by 2 bases and J by 4 bases, 9 bases remained unmatched. CDR3 in DNA: TGTGCCAGCAGCTTCCAGCGGACAGGCCCTTACAATGAGCAGTTCTTC. Amino acid sequence: CASSFQRTGPYNEQFF.

The rearrangement links TRBV5-1 to TRBJ1-4; TRBD1 is a possible D gene (5 bases). The CDR3 is 14 amino acids. V gave up 2 bases and J gave up 4 bases, with 9 bases separating them. The germline V gene has CDR1 SGHRS and CDR2 YFSETQ. For the CDR3, the DNA is TGCGCCAGCAGCTTTCAGGGAGATAATGAAAAACTGTTTTTT. This translates into CASSFQGDNEKLFF.

The rearrangement links TRBV10-3 to TRBJ2-7, with D perhaps TRBD1 (5 bases). The germline gives CDR1 ENHRY, CDR2 SYGVKD. The CDR3 totals 12 residues. Trimming left V 5 bases short and J 3 bases short, with 8 bases between. This CDR3 reads CAISTQGYEQYF. The CDR3 region has the DNA TGTGCCATCAGTACGCAGGGCTACGAGCAGTACTTC.

This chain links TRBV7-3 with TRBJ2-2; D is unresolved. Deletions cut 3 bases from V and 3 bases from J, with 8 bases between. The CDR3 is 14 residues long. Germline CDR1 and CDR2: SGHTA and FQGTGA. The CDR3, as DNA: TGTGCCAGCAGCTTTAGCCGAGACACCGGGGAGCTGTTTTTT. As protein: CASSFSRDTGELFF.

V is TRBV7-6 and J is TRBJ2-3, with 12 bases aligning to TRBD2. The CDR3 has 16 amino acids. Germline CDR1 is SGHVS and CDR2 is FNYEAQ. Germline trimming cut 3 bases from V and 1 base from J; bases unmatched to any gene: 2. The CDR3 DNA follows: TGTGCCAGCAGCTTCAGACTAGCGGGGGGCACAGATACGCAGTATTTT. Its translation is CASSFRLAGGTDTQYF.

CDR3 DNA: TGTGCCAGCAGTGGTCGACTAGCGGGGAGTGGGAACATTCAGTACTTC. Translating gives CASSGRLAGSGNIQYF. This chain uses TRBV6-2 or TRBV6-3 with TRBJ2-4, with TRBD2 matching over 11 bases. This CDR3 has 16 residues. Germline values: CDR1 MNHEY, CDR2 SVGEGT. The V gene end was trimmed by 5 bases and the J gene end by 7 bases; junction bases not matched to a gene: 10.